A single sample is the source of the 2 T cell receptor beta chains below, sequenced in a study of cytomegalovirus exposure and HLA in healthy donors. Primers: 60 Vbeta forward and 13 Jbeta reverse. The repertoire was sequenced with immunoSEQ multiplex PCR; TCRdb's copy has only in-frame clones and lacks some. This sample has approximately 120,000 clones, with around 77% found just once. Source material: PBMCs. The source is a man between 50 and 59 years old in good health and CMV-seronegative.

This sequence joins TRBV28 and TRBJ1-2, with TRBD1 identical over 7 bases. Germline CDR1 reads MDHEN; CDR2 reads SYDVKM. There are 13 residues in the CDR3. V lost 4 bases and J lost 8; bases outside the gene matches: 7. CDR3 bases: TGTGCCAGCAGTTCCCTGGACAGGCGGGGCTACACCTTC. It codes for CASSSLDRRGYTF.

The table lists this clone with a few counts. The V gene is TRBV28, the J gene TRBJ1-2; 10 positions agree with TRBD1. CDR3 length equals 15 residues. V lost 5 bases to trimming and J lost 1 base; unmatched junction nucleotides: 4. Germline V gene data show CDR1 as MDHEN and CDR2 as SYDVKM. The CDR3 DNA reads TGTGCCAGCAGTCCAGGGACAGGGGTTAACTATGGCTACACCTTC. Translating it yields CASSPGTGVNYGYTF.